These T cell receptor beta chains were read from a single sample in a study of Graves' ophthalmopathy and Graves' hyperthyroidism. TCRdb analysed the multiplex PCR reads with MiXCR anew, one entry per CDR3 protein. Of 230,000 or so distinct CDR3 sequences in the sample, around 42% were seen once. Specimen: peripheral blood. The receptors were gathered from an adult man with Graves' ophthalmopathy. CDR3s include the opening cysteine and the closing phenylalanine or tryptophan. A D gene is named only where the DNA matches it firmly. Some rows mark clone size as missing; the rest say once, few, many or name a class of expanded clone.

>few|-|TRBV20-1|TRBJ2-3
TGCAGTGCTAGGGGACCGCCAGATACGCAGTATTTT
CSARGPPDTQYF
>few|-|TRBV19|TRBJ2-2
TGTGCCAGTAGGTCTAATGGGGAGCTGTTTTTT
CASRSNGELFF
>few|TRBD2|TRBV5-5|TRBJ2-5
TGTGCCAGCAGCGCCGGGACTAGCGGGAGCGCAGAGACCCAGTACTTC
CASSAGTSGSAETQYF
>-|TRBD1|TRBV24-1|TRBJ2-1
TGTGCCACCAGCGGGGACAGTGCCTACAATGAGCAGTTCTTC
CATSGDSAYNEQFF
>few|-|TRBV7-9|TRBJ2-7
TGTGCCAGCAGCCCCCAGGGGCCGTACGAGCAGTACTTC
CASSPQGPYEQYF
>few|-|TRBV20-1|TRBJ1-1
TGCAGTGCTAGAGGCGACCGAAACACTGAAGCTTTCTTT
CSARGDRNTEAFF
>-|-|TRBV12-3/TRBV12-4|TRBJ2-5
TGTGCCAGCAGTCCTTCTTTGGAGACCCAGTACTTC
CASSPSLETQYF
>few|-|TRBV10-2|TRBJ2-2
TGCGCCAGCGGGACTCCGAACACCGGGGAGCTGTTTTTT
CASGTPNTGELFF
>few|TRBD1|TRBV12-3/TRBV12-4|TRBJ2-6
TGTGCCAGCACCTTGACAGGGGGGGCTGGGGCCAACGTCCTGACTTTC
CASTLTGGAGANVLTF
>few|-|TRBV20-1|TRBJ1-1
TGCAGTGCTACTAACCTGAACACTGAAGCTTTCTTT
CSATNLNTEAFF
>few|-|TRBV7-9|TRBJ2-7
TGTGCCAGCAGCTTCACTACAGGGGAGGCCTCCTACGAGCAGTACTTC
CASSFTTGEASYEQYF
>few|-|TRBV7-2|TRBJ2-7
TGTGCCAGCAGCCTCGTTCAGGGGAGCTCCTACGAGCAGTACTTC
CASSLVQGSSYEQYF
>many|TRBD2|TRBV10-3|TRBJ2-7
TGTGCCATCAGCGGGGCTGGACTAGCGGCCGACTACGAGCAGTACTTC
CAISGAGLAADYEQYF
>-|-|TRBV20-1|TRBJ1-6
TGCAGTGCTAGAGACCAAAGGGCCCTTTCACCCCTCCACTTT
CSARDQRALSPLHF
>few|TRBD2|TRBV9|TRBJ2-5
TGTGCCAGCAGCTTTTCGAGCGAGCTAGCGGATCGACAGACCCAGTACTTC
CASSFSSELADRQTQYF
>-|-|TRBV29-1|TRBJ2-5
TGCAGCGTTACGGGGCCGGAGGAGACCCAGTACTTC
CSVTGPEETQYF
>-|TRBD2|TRBV19|TRBJ2-7
TGTGCCAGTAGTAGCCTTGGCGGGAGATGGGACGAGCAGTACTTC
CASSSLGGRWDEQYF
>few|-|TRBV6-5|TRBJ1-5
TGTGCCAGCAGTACGAGGGAGGGTCAGCCCCAGCATTTT
CASSTREGQPQHF
>few|-|TRBV20-1|TRBJ1-6
TGCAGTGCTAGGGACCGCCCGACTTCACCCCTCCACTTT
CSARDRPTSPLHF
>many|TRBD2|TRBV10-3|TRBJ2-7
TGTGCCATCAGTGGGCACGAGACTAGCGAGTACGAGCAGTACTTC
CAISGHETSEYEQYF
>-|-|TRBV12-3/TRBV12-4|TRBJ1-2
TGTGCCAGCAGTTTAAGGGCAGACTATGGCTACACCTTC
CASSLRADYGYTF
>-|-|TRBV11-2|TRBJ2-7
TGTGCCAGCAGCTTAGCAGCAGGTTTGTCCTCCTACGAGCAGTACTTC
CASSLAAGLSSYEQYF
>-|TRBD1|TRBV10-2|TRBJ2-7
TGTGCCAGCAGCCCTCCCGACAGGGGCACCTACGAGCAGTACTTC
CASSPPDRGTYEQYF
>-|-|TRBV7-9|TRBJ1-2
TGTGCCAGCAGCTACCAAGCGGACAGCTATGGCTACACCTTC
CASSYQADSYGYTF
>few|-|TRBV5-6|TRBJ1-1
TGTGCCAGCAGGGTTTGGGGGGCTGGAACTGAAGCTTTCTTT
CASRVWGAGTEAFF
>-|-|TRBV18|TRBJ1-1
TGTGCCAGCTCACCAACGAACGCTGAAGCTTTCTTT
CASSPTNAEAFF
>many|-|TRBV7-8|TRBJ1-2
TGTGCCAGCAGCTTAGTCGGGCAGGGGACAAACTATGGCTACACCTTC
CASSLVGQGTNYGYTF
>-|-|TRBV7-3|TRBJ2-5
TGTGCCAGCAGCTTCAACAGCCAAGAGACCCAGTACTTC
CASSFNSQETQYF
>-|TRBD1|TRBV20-1|TRBJ1-6
TGCAGTGTTCACAGGGGGCCTAATTCACCCCTCCACTTT
CSVHRGPNSPLHF
>few|-|TRBV5-1|TRBJ2-7
TGCGCCAGCAGCTTGGGGGACACACTCTCCTACGAGCAGTACTTC
CASSLGDTLSYEQYF
>few|-|TRBV9|TRBJ1-2
TGTGCCAGCAGCGCCCCCGGCCACTATGGCTACACCTTC
CASSAPGHYGYTF